These 9 T cell receptor beta chains originate from one sample sequenced in a study of shared clonotypes between healthy human individuals. Some clones are missing from TCRdb's copy, which holds only in-frame ones; the method was immunoSEQ multiplex PCR. The table has over a million clones, under 80% seen once. Specimen: memory CD4+ T cells sorted from blood. Described subset: CD45RA-negative fraction. The receptors stem from a man between 18 and 35 years old in good health.

This clone was detected once. The genes are TRBV30 and TRBJ2-5, with 10 bases aligning to TRBD2. There are 14 residues in the CDR3. The V gene's germline CDR1 is GTSNPN and CDR2 SVGIG (reference sequence). V lost 4 bases and J lost 7; bases outside the gene matches: 9. CDR3: CAWTVAGGWGTQYF. Written as DNA, the CDR3 is TGTGCCTGGACTGTAGCGGGGGGATGGGGGACCCAGTACTTC.

The V call is TRBV5-1, the J call TRBJ2-3; D gene unclear. The germline V gene encodes CDR1 SGHRS and CDR2 YFSETQ. V lost 0 bases and J lost 1, with 15 bases in between. The CDR3 totals 17 residues. CDR3 nucleotide sequence: TGCGCCAGCAGCTTGGAAGGGCAAACCCTGGGCACAGATACGCAGTATTTT. Translating it yields CASSLEGQTLGTDTQYF.

This sequence joins TRBV9 and TRBJ2-2; a weak D match, TRBD1 (5 bases). V lost 0 bases and J 8 bases, leaving 8 bases between the germline ends. CDR3 length: 13 residues. Germline V gene sequence: CDR1 SGDLS, CDR2 YYNGEE. CDR3 residues: CASSVVQGGELFF. CDR3 nucleotides: TGTGCCAGCAGCGTAGTTCAGGGAGGGGAGCTGTTTTTT.

This clone has just a few counts. The chain carries TRBV2 and TRBJ2-7, with D perhaps given as TRBD1 or TRBD2 (5 bases each). V was cut by 1 base and J by 1 base, with 14 bases left in between. Looked up from germline, CDR1 is SNHLY and CDR2 is FYNNEI. The CDR3 is made up of 16 amino acids. The CDR3 DNA reads as TGTGCCAGCAGTGAAGGTATGGGACGGATGTCCTACGAGCAGTACTTC. It is translated as CASSEGMGRMSYEQYF. The full variable domain, its missing parts supplied by reference TRBV2 and TRBJ2-7, is EPEVTQTPSHQVTQMGQEVILRCVPISNHLYFYWYRQILGQKVEFLVSFYNNEISEKSEIFDDQFSVERPDGSNFTLKIRSTKLEDSAMYFCASSEGMGRMSYEQYFGPGTRLTVT.

The rearrangement joins TRBV6-6 to TRBJ1-6; the match to TRBD1 covers 10 bases. V was clipped by 6 bases and J by 5 bases; unmatched bases: 4. The CDR3 contains 15 residues. Germline V gene sequence: CDR1 MNHNY, CDR2 SVGAGI (reference sequence). The CDR3 region is CASRGTGANNSPLHF. For the CDR3, the DNA is TGTGCCAGCAGAGGGACAGGGGCGAATAATTCACCCCTCCACTTT.

This clone was seen only once. The chain couples TRBV6-5 to TRBJ2-3; 7 positions agree with TRBD2. Germline V gene sequence: CDR1 MNHEY, CDR2 SVGAGI. V shed 5 bases, J shed 0 bases, and the junction held 5 bases outside the gene matches. This CDR3 region has 15 residues. The chain's CDR3 is CASSPAGKSTDTQYF. The CDR3, as DNA: TGTGCCAGCAGTCCAGCGGGAAAGAGCACAGATACGCAGTATTTT.

This clone has more than one count but fewer than ten. V gene TRBV10-1 combines with J gene TRBJ2-7; 12 bases agree with TRBD1. V shed 5 bases and J 3 bases; nucleotides not matched to a gene: 8. From germline, CDR1 is WNHNN and CDR2 SYGVQD (reference sequence). CDR3 length equals 16 residues. This chain's CDR3 is CASSYARDRGLYEQYF. The DNA for the CDR3 is TGCGCCAGCAGTTACGCCAGGGACAGGGGGCTCTACGAGCAGTACTTC.

Concerning this clone itself: This sample includes further DNA sequences coding for the same CDR3. The CDR3, as DNA: TGCGCCAGCAGCCAAGGACTAGCGGGCACAGATACGCAGTATTTT. Amino acids: CASSQGLAGTDTQYF. V and J are TRBV4-3 and TRBJ2-3, with 9 bases aligning to TRBD2. Germline values: CDR1 LGHNA, CDR2 YSLEER. The V gene end was trimmed by 1 base and the J gene end by 1 base; junction bases not matched to a gene: 0. This CDR3 is 15 amino acids long.

This CDR3 is CASSDPSGGANEQFF. Written as DNA, the CDR3 is TGTGCCAGTAGTGACCCTAGCGGGGGGGCCAATGAGCAGTTCTTC. The chain couples TRBV19 to TRBJ2-1; 12 bases align to TRBD2. The CDR3 runs to 15 residues. The germline CDR1 and CDR2 sequences are LNHDA and SQIVND (reference sequence). After removal of 5 bases from V and 6 bases from J, the junction contained 5 bases not matched to a gene. The whole variable domain, remainder taken from reference TRBV19 and TRBJ2-1, is DGGITQSPKYLFRKEGQNVTLSCEQNLNHDAMYWYRQDPGQGLRLIYYSQIVNDFQKGDIAEGYSVSREKKESFPLTVTSAQKNPTAFYLCASSDPSGGANEQFFGPGTRLTVL.